Presented here are 2 T cell receptor beta chains from one specimen sequenced in a study of blood T cell repertoires in COVID-19. Sequencing was performed with immunoSEQ multiplex PCR; in TCRdb, only in-frame clones are kept and a portion is missing. The table has around 200,000 clones, roughly four fifths seen once; the top ten hold less than 5.5%. Sequenced input: peripheral blood. These receptors were taken from a man in his fifties or sixties with active or convalescent COVID-19.

The chain employs TRBV4-3 and TRBJ2-1; 13 bases align to TRBD2. J lost 8 bases, V lost 1 base, and 8 bases had no gene match. Germline loops: CDR1 LGHNA, CDR2 YSLEER. This CDR3 is built from 17 residues. CDR3 residues: CASSQGGLAGVRDEQFF. CDR3 bases: TGCGCCAGCAGCCAAGGTGGACTAGCGGGGGTTAGGGATGAGCAGTTCTTC.

The V call is TRBV19, the J call TRBJ1-4, with 7 bases identical to TRBD1. J was trimmed by 2 bases and V by 5 bases; bases with no gene match: 2. From germline, CDR1 is LNHDA and CDR2 SQIVND (reference sequence). The CDR3 is made up of 14 amino acids. CDR3: CASSETGTNEKLFF. DNA of the CDR3: TGTGCCAGTAGTGAGACAGGGACTAATGAAAAACTGTTTTTT.